The 14 T cell receptor beta chains presented below share a single source sample, sequenced in a study of shared clonotypes between healthy human individuals. TCRdb's table, derived via immunoSEQ multiplex PCR, lists solely in-frame clones and lacks some. The sample yields about 1.5 million clones, nearly 99% seen once. The sample was naive CD4+ T cells sorted from blood. Documented subset: CD45RA+ positively selected. The receptor source for this set is a man aged 25 to 40 in good health.

The V and J genes are TRBV28 and TRBJ1-5; TRBD1 matches 7 bases. This CDR3 is 15 amino acids long. Germline CDR1 and CDR2: MDHEN and SYDVKM. The V and J ends lost 5 bases and 3 bases, in that order; junction bases with no gene match: 7. CDR3: CASSLPGGNNQPQHF. The CDR3 nucleotides read TGTGCCAGCAGTCTGCCAGGGGGGAACAATCAGCCCCAGCATTTT.

The chain couples TRBV4-2 to TRBJ2-7, with D tentatively TRBD2 (5 bases). CDR3 length equals 15 residues. Trimming stripped 0 bases from V and 5 bases from J, with 14 bases between. Per germline, CDR1 LGHNA and CDR2 YNFKEQ. In nucleotides, the CDR3 is TGTGCCAGCAGCCAAGACGGGATAAGTGGAAACGAGCAGTACTTC. Encoded protein: CASSQDGISGNEQYF.

The chain recombines TRBV5-1 with TRBJ2-7, with TRBD2 matching 7 bases. With 4 bases clipped from V and 5 bases from J, the junction kept 9 bases outside the gene matches. This CDR3 contains 14 residues. Per germline, CDR1 SGHRS and CDR2 YFSETQ. CDR3 in DNA: TGCGCCAGCAGCGCGACCTCCACTAGCGACGAGCAGTACTTC. This sequence encodes CASSATSTSDEQYF.

The gene calls are TRBV7-9 and TRBJ1-1, with D perhaps matching TRBD1 (5 bases). The CDR3 runs 12 residues. V gave up 4 bases and J gave up 7 bases, with 10 bases separating them. Germline V gene lookup returns CDR1 SEHNR and CDR2 FQNEAQ (reference sequence). Written as DNA, the CDR3 is TGTGCCAGCAGCTCCCAGGGTTTTGAAGCTTTCTTT. Translating it yields CASSSQGFEAFF.

The rearrangement joins TRBV11-3 to TRBJ1-5; D unclear. The ends were cut back, 2 bases at V and 3 bases at J, with 2 bases in the middle. The germline gives CDR1 SGHNT, CDR2 YENEEA. The CDR3 runs to 12 residues. This CDR3 is CASSLFNQPQHF. The CDR3 nucleotides are TGTGCCAGCAGCTTATTCAATCAGCCCCAGCATTTT.

This chain uses TRBV5-1 with TRBJ2-2, with D maybe TRBD1 (6 bases). Trimming shortened V by 4 bases and J by 3 bases, and 13 bases separated the two germline ends. CDR3 length equals 15 residues. In germline, CDR1 is SGHRS, CDR2 YFSETQ. In nucleotides, the CDR3 is TGCGCCAGCAGCCAACAGGGTAGTGACACCGGGGAGCTGTTTTTT. This sequence encodes CASSQQGSDTGELFF.

The rearrangement links TRBV2 to TRBJ1-5; TRBD1 matches at 8 bases. V lost 6 bases to trimming and J lost 0 bases; unmatched junction nucleotides: 4. The CDR3 loop spans 15 amino acids. CDR1 SNHLY and CDR2 FYNNEI come from the germline V gene. The CDR3 is CASRQGEYSNQPQHF. CDR3 bases: TGTGCCAGCAGACAGGGGGAATATAGCAATCAGCCCCAGCATTTT.

The CDR3 nucleotides read TGTGCCAGCAGCTTCTCGCGGGGGCAGTTCTTC. Translation: CASSFSRGQFF. The V gene is TRBV7-9, the J gene TRBJ2-1; a possible D gene is TRBD2 (6 bases). Germline CDR1 SEHNR, CDR2 FQNEAQ (reference sequence). V lost 3 bases and J lost 12, with 9 bases in between. This CDR3 region has 11 residues.

CDR3 residues: CASSYSAGGVTEAFF. The DNA for the CDR3 is TGTGCCAGCAGTTACTCGGCAGGGGGGGTCACTGAAGCTTTCTTT. The V call is TRBV6-6, the J call TRBJ1-1, with 7 bases lining up with TRBD1. The CDR3 totals 15 residues. V shed 0 bases, J shed 4 bases, and the junction held 5 bases outside the gene matches. Germline V gives CDR1 MNHNY, CDR2 SVGAGI (reference sequence).

The chain couples TRBV9 to TRBJ2-2; TRBD2 agrees at 9 bases. Germline CDR1 is SGDLS and CDR2 is YYNGEE. V lost 0 bases, J lost 7 bases, and 4 bases stayed unmatched. The CDR3 loop spans 15 amino acids. Here the CDR3 reads CASSVGGTSFGELFF. The CDR3 DNA follows: TGTGCCAGCAGCGTAGGAGGGACTAGCTTCGGGGAGCTGTTTTTT.

The chain is built from TRBV9 and TRBJ2-7; TRBD2 matches at 8 bases. The germline V gene encodes CDR1 SGDLS and CDR2 YYNGEE. Unmatched junction bases numbered 7, after V lost 4 bases and J lost 1 base. The CDR3 spans 15 residues. Here the CDR3 DNA reads TGTGCCAGCAGCCCAAATAGCGGGAAATCCTACGAGCAGTACTTC. This translates into CASSPNSGKSYEQYF.

This chain joins TRBV5-4 and TRBJ1-5; D is possibly TRBD1 (6 bases). Per the germline V gene, CDR1 is SGHNT and CDR2 is YYREEE (reference sequence). V lost 2 bases to trimming and J lost 3 bases, with 12 bases between them. CDR3 size: 15 residues. The CDR3 DNA sequence: TGTGCCAGCAGCTTAGGTGCAGGGGACAATCAGCCCCAGCATTTT. It translates to CASSLGAGDNQPQHF.

This chain joins TRBV5-1 and TRBJ2-5; D could derive from TRBD1 or TRBD2 (6 bases each). The V gene's germline CDR1 is SGHRS and CDR2 YFSETQ. V shed 0 bases and J shed 2 bases, with 11 bases lying between them. The CDR3 covers 15 residues. This CDR3 is CASSLARGLQETQYF. In DNA, the CDR3 is TGCGCCAGCAGCTTGGCCCGGGGGCTTCAAGAGACCCAGTACTTC.

This clone appeared a single time. This chain joins TRBV6-6 and TRBJ1-2, with 7 bases lining up with TRBD1. This CDR3 spans 15 amino acids. CDR1 MNHNY and CDR2 SVGAGI come from the germline V gene (reference sequence). With 5 bases clipped from V and 10 bases from J, the junction kept 16 bases outside the gene matches. CDR3 in amino acids: CASSPSGTETSDYTF. The DNA for the CDR3 is TGTGCCAGCAGTCCCTCCGGGACAGAGACTTCTGACTACACCTTC.